Included here is one T cell receptor beta chain sequence, with context. Its antigen is undetermined. This sample is part of a study of OX40 agonist ivuxolimab in advanced cancers. Assay used: immunoSEQ multiplex PCR; TCRdb lists only in-frame clones, some missing. The repertoire holds 23,000 or so clones, over 75% seen once, with around 30% in the top ten. The germline gives CDR1 SGHTA, CDR2 FQGNSA. V dropped 3 bases and J dropped 4 bases, with 7 bases sitting between them. This CDR3 contains 13 residues. Anyone with autoimmune disease history or systemic immunosuppression was excluded. Whole-study findings and limits: Among T cells, CD8+ cells averaged more expanded clones than CD4+ cells.

The source of this sequence is an adult with an advanced solid tumor such as melanoma, head and neck, liver or kidney cancer. The rearrangement uses TRBV7-2 and TRBJ2-1, with D maybe TRBD2 (6 bases). Specimen: CD4+ or CD8+ T cells sorted from blood, collected in a trial of the OX40 agonist ivuxolimab. CDR3 region: CASSFRGYNEQFF. The CDR3 nucleotides are TGTGCCAGCAGCTTCCGGGGGTACAATGAGCAGTTCTTC.